Presented here are 20 T cell receptor beta chains from one specimen sequenced in a study of metastatic and nonmetastatic thyroid tumors. TCRdb re-called the PCR reads via MiXCR. Altogether approximately 84,000 clones are present, just under 15% being singletons, with the ten largest covering 3.6%. Patients were all untreated before their thyroid surgery. Sequencing input: blood. The receptors stem from a female donor with papillary thyroid cancer or a benign thyroid nodule (not recorded which). Some clones in this sample may be carry-over from other donors' samples.

Comment on this clone: Other DNA sequences in this specimen translate into the identical CDR3. The V gene is TRBV7-2, the J gene TRBJ1-2; D not resolved. This CDR3 has 17 residues. CDR1 SGHTA and CDR2 FQGNSA come from the germline V gene. The germline V and J ends were trimmed by 0 bases and 4 bases, with 18 bases remaining between them. In nucleotides, the CDR3 is TGTGCCAGCAGCTTAGCGATGAGAGGACCACCCCCCTATGGCTACACCTTC. Protein product: CASSLAMRGPPPYGYTF. Together with reference TRBV7-2 and TRBJ1-2, the CDR3 gives the full variable domain: GAGVSQSPSNKVTEKGKDVELRCDPISGHTALYWYRQSLGQGLEFLIYFQGNSAPDKSGLPSDRFSAERTGGSVSTLTIQRTQQEDSAVYLCASSLAMRGPPPYGYTFGSGTRLTVV.

This clone appeared a few times. A much larger clone sits a single nucleotide away, making a read error possible. The rearrangement uses TRBV20-1 and TRBJ1-2; D gene ambiguous. The CDR3 is 10 residues long. The V end was cut by 3 bases, the J end by 9 bases, with 8 bases between. Germline V CDR1 and CDR2: DFQATT, SNEGSKA (reference sequence). The CDR3 sequence: CSASEACYTF. The CDR3 DNA follows: TGCAGTGCTAGCGAGGCGTGCTACACCTTC.

Regarding this clone: Its ends do not fully match the called genes, so a read error is possible. V gene TRBV27 combines with J gene TRBJ2-7; 7 bases line up with TRBD2. From germline, CDR1 is MNHEY and CDR2 SMNVEV (reference sequence). CDR3 length: 16 amino acids. The CDR3 loop reads CANSPSGGGVMYEQYF. The CDR3 DNA reads as TGTGCCAACAGTCCCTCCGGTGGGGGGGTCATGTACGAGCAGTACTTC.

This clone was seen many times. V usage is TRBV11-3 and J usage is TRBJ1-6, with D unclear. Germline CDR1 SGHNT, CDR2 YENEEA. This CDR3 has 14 residues. The ends were cut back, 1 base at V and 5 bases at J, with 6 bases in the middle. In nucleotides, the CDR3 is TGTGCCAGCAGCTTAGGAAGTAATAATTCACCCCTCCACTTT. It codes for CASSLGSNNSPLHF.

The CDR3 DNA follows: TGCAGTGCTAGAGATGTAGGGCGGGGTTGGACTGAAGCTTTCTTT. It codes for CSARDVGRGWTEAFF. J is TRBJ1-1 and V is TRBV20-1; D is ambiguous. Trimming removed 0 bases at V and 5 bases at J, with 16 bases between. The CDR3 length is 15 residues. The germline CDR1 and CDR2 sequences are DFQATT and SNEGSKA (reference sequence).

This clone was picked up a small number of times. The chain has TRBV6-1 and TRBJ2-7; D is unresolved. This CDR3 has 13 residues. The V gene lost 5 bases and the J gene lost 10 bases, with 18 bases spanning the gap. Per germline, CDR1 MNHNS and CDR2 SASEGT. The DNA of the CDR3 is TGTGCCAGCAGTCCCGCTTATCCGACCCCACAGTACTTC. Protein sequence: CASSPAYPTPQYF.

The rearrangement uses TRBV5-6 and TRBJ2-5; the D call may be TRBD1 or TRBD2 (5 bases each). The CDR3 consists of 14 residues. Germline V lookup: CDR1 SGHDT, CDR2 YYEEEE. Deletions cut 4 bases from V and 5 bases from J, with 15 bases between. The CDR3 region is CASSGTRASETQYF. CDR3 coding DNA: TGTGCCAGCAGCGGGACCAGGGCTTCGGAGACCCAGTACTTC.

This clone was picked up many times. Other DNA sequences in this specimen translate into the identical CDR3. The V call is TRBV19, the J call TRBJ1-5; D remains ambiguous. The CDR3 runs to 15 residues. Germline loops: CDR1 LNHDA, CDR2 SQIVND (reference sequence). Trimming took 3 bases from V and 7 from J, leaving 16 bases between them. CDR3: CASSIPRTLGQPQHF. The CDR3 nucleotides are TGTGCCAGTAGTATCCCCCGAACCTTGGGGCAGCCCCAGCATTTT.

This clone came up a few times. A much larger clone lies one base from this, so it may be a read error. The sample contains more than one DNA sequence encoding this CDR3. The V gene is TRBV6-1, the J gene TRBJ2-3; D is possibly TRBD1 or TRBD2 (5 bases each). The CDR3 totals 13 residues. Germline loops: CDR1 MNHNS, CDR2 SASEGT. The CDR3 nucleotides read TGTGCCAGTCAGACAGCTAGCACAGATACTCAGTATTTT. Amino acid sequence: CASQTASTDTQYF.

About this clone: This could be a read error, since a much larger clone is one nucleotide away. The chain has TRBV11-1 and TRBJ1-1, with D perhaps matching TRBD1 (5 bases). The CDR3 totals 16 residues. V lost 7 bases, J lost 1 base, and 19 bases lay in between. CDR1 and CDR2 from the germline V gene are SGHAT and FQDESV (reference sequence). The DNA of the CDR3 is TGTGCCAGCACTCCCGGACAAGGGCCGACGAACACTGAAGCTTTCTTT. Translating gives CASTPGQGPTNTEAFF.

Only a few counts were recorded for this clone. The final CDR3 position lacks the conserved phenylalanine or tryptophan, pointing to a likely read error. The chain joins TRBV27 to TRBJ2-6, with D tentatively TRBD2 (6 bases). Germline V gene lookup returns CDR1 MNHEY and CDR2 SMNVEV (reference sequence). The CDR3 has 15 amino acids. DNA of the CDR3: TGTGCAAGCAGTTTGGGGGGCTCTGGGGCCAACGTCCTGACTTTA. Residues: CASSLGGSGANVLTL.

This clone was observed a few times. Since a much larger clone is just one base distant, this may be a read error. The chain joins TRBV4-1 to TRBJ1-2, with D tentatively TRBD1 (6 bases). The CDR3 covers 14 residues. Germline CDR1 reads MGHRA; CDR2 reads YSYEKL. The germline V and J ends were trimmed by 5 bases and 8 bases, with 18 bases remaining between them. CDR3 protein: CASSSTKNREGYTF. DNA for the CDR3: TGCGCCAGCAGCTCGACCAAGAACAGGGAAGGCTACACCTTC.

Only a few counts were recorded for this clone. A much larger clone lies a single base off, so this may be a read error. The rearrangement uses TRBV6-1 and TRBJ2-5; D perhaps matches TRBD2 (5 bases). This CDR3 contains 14 residues. In germline, CDR1 is MNHNS, CDR2 SASEGT. Trimming cost V 6 bases and J 5 bases, with 16 bases left between them. CDR3 DNA sequence: TGTGCCAGCAGACATACTAGGAGTAGCGAGACCCAGTACTTC. Its protein product is CASRHTRSSETQYF.

This clone was recorded many times. The rearrangement joins TRBV5-1 to TRBJ2-1; 9 positions agree with TRBD1. V lost 0 bases to trimming and J lost 3 bases; unmatched junction nucleotides: 7. This CDR3 comprises 17 residues. In germline, CDR1 is SGHRS, CDR2 YFSETQ. CDR3 loop: CASSLGPDRGYYNEQFF. CDR3 coding DNA: TGCGCCAGCAGCTTGGGACCGGACAGGGGATACTACAATGAGCAGTTCTTC.

The table lists this clone with many counts. The same CDR3 also results from other DNA sequences found in this sample. V is TRBV5-6 and J is TRBJ2-7; D call uncertain. Germline V gives CDR1 SGHDT, CDR2 YYEEEE. The CDR3 consists of 13 residues. V lost 3 bases and J 0 bases, leaving 7 bases between the germline ends. The CDR3 DNA is TGTGCCAGCAGCTCTGGGCACTCCTACGAGCAGTACTTC. Translated: CASSSGHSYEQYF.

This clone was counted ten times or more. The chain employs TRBV20-1 and TRBJ2-6; 10 positions match TRBD2. CDR1 is DFQATT and CDR2 is SNEGSKA in the germline V gene (reference sequence). The CDR3 consists of 16 residues. Unmatched junction bases numbered 3, after V lost 3 bases and J lost 1 base. The CDR3 loop is CSASSAGGSGANVLTF. CDR3 nucleotide sequence: TGCAGTGCTAGTTCAGCGGGGGGGTCTGGGGCCAACGTCCTGACTTTC.

Comments on this clone: A much larger clone differs by one base, so this may be a read error. This chain connects TRBV10-1 to TRBJ2-1; D is perhaps TRBD1 or TRBD2 (6 bases each). CDR1 is WNHNN and CDR2 is SYGVQD in the germline V gene (reference sequence). The CDR3 is 15 amino acids. V lost 0 bases, J lost 6 bases, and 12 bases lay in between. This CDR3 is CASSESVGGLNEQFF. The CDR3 DNA reads TGCGCCAGCAGTGAGTCGGTGGGGGGCCTCAATGAGCAGTTCTTC.

This clone is medium-sized. The rearrangement links TRBV6-2 or TRBV6-3 to TRBJ2-7, with 12 bases identical to TRBD2. Germline V lookup: CDR1 MNHEY, CDR2 SVGEGT. V lost 0 bases and J lost 5; bases outside the gene matches: 2. This CDR3 is built from 15 residues. The CDR3, as DNA: TGTGCCAGCAGTTACTCCCTAGCGGGGGGGCACGAGCAGTACTTC. It specifies CASSYSLAGGHEQYF.

There are many counts of this clone. The chain recombines TRBV28 with TRBJ2-3; 8 bases match TRBD1. The J segment lost 4 bases and the V segment lost 4 bases, leaving 10 bases of the junction unmatched. This CDR3 is 16 amino acids long. CDR1 is MDHEN, CDR2 SYDVKM, per germline. CDR3 nucleotide sequence: TGTGCCAGCAGTTCGACAGGGGTCTTAGGCCCAGATACGCAGTATTTT. It specifies CASSSTGVLGPDTQYF. Full variable domain (outside the CDR3, taken from reference TRBV28 and TRBJ2-3): DVKVTQSSRYLVKRTGEKVFLECVQDMDHENMFWYRQDPGLGLRLIYFSYDVKMKEKGDIPEGYSVSREKKERFSLILESASTNQTSMYLCASSSTGVLGPDTQYFGPGTRLTVL.

As regards this clone: The sample holds other DNA sequences that translate to the same CDR3. The genes are TRBV4-1 and TRBJ2-2; perhaps TRBD1 as D (6 bases). CDR1 and CDR2 from the germline V gene are MGHRA and YSYEKL. V lost 10 bases and J lost 3, with 18 bases in between. CDR3 length: 15 amino acids. The DNA of the CDR3 is TGCGCCACCGCAGAGACGGACAGACACACCGGGGAGCTGTTTTTT. Its protein product is CATAETDRHTGELFF.